Sequencing of this TCR beta chain was carried out in a study of CD8 T cells in Susac syndrome. RNA amounts of about 0.5 to 1 ug underwent reverse transcription with random hexamers. TCRdb re-analysed the immunoSEQ multiplex PCR reads in MiXCR, keeping a single row per CDR3 protein. The sample has 170,000 or so distinct CDR3 sequences; roughly 95% are singletons. The origin of this receptor is a human donor with multiple sclerosis. The sample taken for sequencing was CD8+ T cells from PBMCs.

This CDR3 is CSIRTGEEYEQYF. The CDR3 nucleotides are TGCAGCATCCGGACAGGGGAGGAATACGAGCAGTACTTC. This rearrangement joins TRBV29-1 to TRBJ2-7, with TRBD1 matching 9 bases. The CDR3 length is 13 residues. Losses at the gene ends were 8 bases for V and 4 bases for J; bases not matched to a gene: 9. Germline V gene lookup returns CDR1 SQVTM and CDR2 ANQGSEA.